The clone carrying this T cell receptor (beta chain) was counted a few times. The antigen remains unidentified. The record originates from a study of T cell responses to AZD1222 COVID-19 vaccine. Some clones are missing from TCRdb's copy, which holds only in-frame ones; the method was immunoSEQ multiplex PCR. The sample shows around 140,000 clones, 75% to 95% of them seen only once. J was trimmed by 6 bases and V by 4 bases; bases with no gene match: 3. The CDR3 covers 13 residues. Germline CDR1 reads SGHTA; CDR2 reads FQGNSA. Points from the study as a whole: Most donors were white British and more were female, and clonal diversity was possibly underestimated. Baseline antibody screening turned up just a handful of seropositive AZD1222 recipients. The span of vaccine-associated CD4 TCRs extended across spike, with dominance at 160-218 and 743-854.

Specimen: peripheral blood, collected on day 0 of AZD1222 vaccination. The gene calls are TRBV7-2 and TRBJ2-7; 10 bases are shared with TRBD1. The TCR comes from an adult in good health. Here the CDR3 reads CASSSGQGLEQYF. CDR3 DNA: TGTGCCAGCAGCTCGGGACAGGGGCTCGAGCAGTACTTC.